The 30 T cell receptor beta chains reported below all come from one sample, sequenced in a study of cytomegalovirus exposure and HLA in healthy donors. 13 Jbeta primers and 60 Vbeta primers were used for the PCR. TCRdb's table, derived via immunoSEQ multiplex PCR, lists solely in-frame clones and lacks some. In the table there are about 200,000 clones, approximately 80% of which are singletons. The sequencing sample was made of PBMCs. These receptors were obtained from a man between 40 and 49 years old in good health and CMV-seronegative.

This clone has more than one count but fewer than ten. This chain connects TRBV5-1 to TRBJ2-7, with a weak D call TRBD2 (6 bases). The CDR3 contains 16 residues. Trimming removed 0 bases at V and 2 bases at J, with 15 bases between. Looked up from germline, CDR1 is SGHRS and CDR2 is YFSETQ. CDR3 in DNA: TGCGCCAGCAGCTTGGTATTGGGTCGGGAGCCCTACGAGCAGTACTTC. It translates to CASSLVLGREPYEQYF.

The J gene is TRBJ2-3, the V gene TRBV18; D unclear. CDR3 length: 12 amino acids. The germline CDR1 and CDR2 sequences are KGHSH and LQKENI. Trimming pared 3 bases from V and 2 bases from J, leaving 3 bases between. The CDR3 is CASSPSTDTQYF. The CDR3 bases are TGTGCCAGCTCACCCTCCACAGATACGCAGTATTTT.

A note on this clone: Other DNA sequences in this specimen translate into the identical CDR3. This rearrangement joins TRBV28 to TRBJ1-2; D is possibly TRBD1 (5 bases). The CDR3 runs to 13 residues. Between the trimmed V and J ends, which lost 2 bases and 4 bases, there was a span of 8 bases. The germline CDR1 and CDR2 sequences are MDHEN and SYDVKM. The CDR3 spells CASSLGASYGYTF. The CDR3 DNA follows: TGTGCCAGCAGTTTAGGGGCTAGCTATGGCTACACCTTC.

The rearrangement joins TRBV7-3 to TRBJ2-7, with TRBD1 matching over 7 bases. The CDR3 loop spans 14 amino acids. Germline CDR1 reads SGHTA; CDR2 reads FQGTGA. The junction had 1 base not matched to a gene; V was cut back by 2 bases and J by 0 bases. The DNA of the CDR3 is TGTGCCAGCAGCTTAGGACAGGCCTCCTACGAGCAGTACTTC. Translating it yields CASSLGQASYEQYF.

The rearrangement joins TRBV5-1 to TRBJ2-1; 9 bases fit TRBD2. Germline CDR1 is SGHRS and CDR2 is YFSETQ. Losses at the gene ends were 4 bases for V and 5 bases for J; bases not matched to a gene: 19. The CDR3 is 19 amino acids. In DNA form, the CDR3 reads TGCGCCAGCAGCATGGGGGTGGGATTTAGCGGGAGTCCCCACAATGAGCAGTTCTTC. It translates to CASSMGVGFSGSPHNEQFF.

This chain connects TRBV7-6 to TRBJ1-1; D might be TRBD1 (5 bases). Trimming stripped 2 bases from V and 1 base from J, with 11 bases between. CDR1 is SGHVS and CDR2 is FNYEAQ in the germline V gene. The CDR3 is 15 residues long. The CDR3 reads CASSLYADTNTEAFF. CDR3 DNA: TGTGCCAGCAGCTTATACGCGGACACGAACACTGAAGCTTTCTTT.

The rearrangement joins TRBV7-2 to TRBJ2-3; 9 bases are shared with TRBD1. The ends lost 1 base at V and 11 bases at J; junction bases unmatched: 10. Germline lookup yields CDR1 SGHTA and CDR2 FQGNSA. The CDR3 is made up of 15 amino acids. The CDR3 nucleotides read TGTGCCAGCAGCTTAGAATATTGGGGACAGGGAGGGCAGTATTTT. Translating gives CASSLEYWGQGGQYF.

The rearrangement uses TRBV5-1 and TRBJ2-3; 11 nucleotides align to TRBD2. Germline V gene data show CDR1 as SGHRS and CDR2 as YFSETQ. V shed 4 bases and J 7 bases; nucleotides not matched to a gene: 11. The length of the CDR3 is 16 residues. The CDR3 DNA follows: TGCGCCAGCAGCCCCGTAGCGGGAGGGCCCCTCCATACGCAGTATTTT. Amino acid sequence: CASSPVAGGPLHTQYF.

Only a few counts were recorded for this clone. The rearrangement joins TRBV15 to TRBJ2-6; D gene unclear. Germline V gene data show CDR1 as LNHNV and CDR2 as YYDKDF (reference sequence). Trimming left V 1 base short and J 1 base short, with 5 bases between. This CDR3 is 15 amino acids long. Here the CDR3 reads CATSRVLSGANVLTF. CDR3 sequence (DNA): TGTGCCACCAGCAGAGTCCTGTCTGGGGCCAACGTCCTGACTTTC.

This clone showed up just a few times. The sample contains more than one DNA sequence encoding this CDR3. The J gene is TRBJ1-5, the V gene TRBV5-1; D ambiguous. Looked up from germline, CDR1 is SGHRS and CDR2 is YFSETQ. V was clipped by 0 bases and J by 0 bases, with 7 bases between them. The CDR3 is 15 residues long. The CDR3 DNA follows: TGCGCCAGCAGCTTGGACGGGGATAGCAATCAGCCCCAGCATTTT. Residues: CASSLDGDSNQPQHF.

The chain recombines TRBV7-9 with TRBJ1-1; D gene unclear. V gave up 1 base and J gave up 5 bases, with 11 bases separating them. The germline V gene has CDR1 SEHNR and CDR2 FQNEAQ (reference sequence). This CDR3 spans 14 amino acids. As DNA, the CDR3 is TGTGCCAGCAGCTTAGTGGGGAGTCAAACTGAAGCTTTCTTT. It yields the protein CASSLVGSQTEAFF.

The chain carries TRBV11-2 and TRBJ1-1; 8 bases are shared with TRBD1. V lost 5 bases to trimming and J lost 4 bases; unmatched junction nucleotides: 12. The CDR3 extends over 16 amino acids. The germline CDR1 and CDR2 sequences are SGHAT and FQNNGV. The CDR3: CASSPRTGRGGTEAFF. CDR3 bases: TGTGCCAGCAGCCCCCGGACAGGGCGTGGGGGCACTGAAGCTTTCTTT.

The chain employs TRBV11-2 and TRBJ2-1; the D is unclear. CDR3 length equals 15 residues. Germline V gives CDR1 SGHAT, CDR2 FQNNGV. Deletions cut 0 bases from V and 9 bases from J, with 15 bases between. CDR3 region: CASSLEGYTYGEQFF. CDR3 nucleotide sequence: TGTGCCAGCAGCTTAGAGGGCTATACATACGGTGAGCAGTTCTTC.

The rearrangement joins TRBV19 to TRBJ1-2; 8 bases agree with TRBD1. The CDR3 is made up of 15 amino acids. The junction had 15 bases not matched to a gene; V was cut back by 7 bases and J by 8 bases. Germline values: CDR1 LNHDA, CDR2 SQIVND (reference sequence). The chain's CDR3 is CASMHIGQGVGGYTF. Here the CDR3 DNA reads TGTGCCAGTATGCATATCGGACAGGGTGTAGGCGGCTACACCTTC.

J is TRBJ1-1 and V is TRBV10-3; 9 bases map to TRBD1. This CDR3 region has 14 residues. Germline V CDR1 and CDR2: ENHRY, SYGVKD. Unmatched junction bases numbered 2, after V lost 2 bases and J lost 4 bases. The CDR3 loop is CAISEPTGGTEAFF. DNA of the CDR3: TGTGCCATCAGTGAGCCGACAGGGGGCACTGAAGCTTTCTTT.

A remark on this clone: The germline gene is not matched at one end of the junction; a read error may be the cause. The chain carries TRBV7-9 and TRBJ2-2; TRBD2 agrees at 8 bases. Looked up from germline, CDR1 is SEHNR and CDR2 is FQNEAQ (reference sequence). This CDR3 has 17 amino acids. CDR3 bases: TGTTCCAGCAGCTTACCAAGCGGGAGCCCCAACACCGGGGAGCTGTTTTTT. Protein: CSSSLPSGSPNTGELFF.

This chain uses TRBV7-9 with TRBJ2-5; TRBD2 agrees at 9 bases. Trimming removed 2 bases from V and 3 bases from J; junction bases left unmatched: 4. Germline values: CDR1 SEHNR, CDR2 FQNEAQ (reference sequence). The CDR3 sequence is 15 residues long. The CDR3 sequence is CASSLRTSEKETQYF. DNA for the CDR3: TGTGCCAGCAGCTTAAGGACTAGCGAGAAAGAGACCCAGTACTTC.

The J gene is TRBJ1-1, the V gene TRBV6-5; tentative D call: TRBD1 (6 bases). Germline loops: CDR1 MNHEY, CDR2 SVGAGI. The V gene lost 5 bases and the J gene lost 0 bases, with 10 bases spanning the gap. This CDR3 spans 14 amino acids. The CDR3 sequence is CASSTGQMNTEAFF. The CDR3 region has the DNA TGTGCCAGCAGTACCGGACAGATGAACACTGAAGCTTTCTTT.

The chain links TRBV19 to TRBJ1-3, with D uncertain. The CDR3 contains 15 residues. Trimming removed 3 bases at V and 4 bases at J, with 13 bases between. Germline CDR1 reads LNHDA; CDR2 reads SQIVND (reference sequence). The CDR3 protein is CASSIGTASGNTIYF. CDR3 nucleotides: TGTGCCAGTAGTATCGGAACAGCCTCAGGAAACACCATATATTTT. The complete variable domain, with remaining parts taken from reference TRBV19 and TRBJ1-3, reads DGGITQSPKYLFRKEGQNVTLSCEQNLNHDAMYWYRQDPGQGLRLIYYSQIVNDFQKGDIAEGYSVSREKKESFPLTVTSAQKNPTAFYLCASSIGTASGNTIYFGEGSWLTVV.

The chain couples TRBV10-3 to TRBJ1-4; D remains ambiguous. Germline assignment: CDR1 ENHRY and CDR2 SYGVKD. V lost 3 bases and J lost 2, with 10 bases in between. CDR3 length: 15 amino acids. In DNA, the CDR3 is TGTGCCATCAGTGACGCAGGTGGGACTAATGAAAAACTGTTTTTT. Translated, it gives CAISDAGGTNEKLFF.

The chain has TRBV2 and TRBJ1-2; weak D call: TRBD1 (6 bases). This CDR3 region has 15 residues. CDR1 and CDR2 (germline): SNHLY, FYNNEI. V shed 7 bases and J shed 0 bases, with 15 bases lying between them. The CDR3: CASNSAGGPNYGYTF. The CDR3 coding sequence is TGTGCCAGCAACTCGGCGGGGGGCCCTAACTATGGCTACACCTTC.

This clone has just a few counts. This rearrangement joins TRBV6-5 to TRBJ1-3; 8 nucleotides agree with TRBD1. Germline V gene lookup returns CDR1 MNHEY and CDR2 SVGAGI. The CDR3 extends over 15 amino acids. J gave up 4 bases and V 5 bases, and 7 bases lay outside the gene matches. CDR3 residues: CASSPQGGKGNTIYF. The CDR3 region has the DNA TGTGCCAGCAGTCCACAGGGGGGTAAAGGAAACACCATATATTTT.

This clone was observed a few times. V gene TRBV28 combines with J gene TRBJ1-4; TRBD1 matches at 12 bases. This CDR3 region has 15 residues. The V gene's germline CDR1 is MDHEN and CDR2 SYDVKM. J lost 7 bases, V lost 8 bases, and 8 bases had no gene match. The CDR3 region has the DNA TGTGCCAGCGGAACGGGACAGGGGGCAGCTGAAAAACTGTTTTTT. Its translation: CASGTGQGAAEKLFF.

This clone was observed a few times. The CDR3 DNA reads as TGTGCCAGCAGGTACAGGGTGACGGAGACCCAGTACTTC. Its protein is CASRYRVTETQYF. The gene calls are TRBV2 and TRBJ2-5, with D possibly TRBD1 on 6 matching bases. The CDR3 is made up of 13 amino acids. Trimming took 6 bases from V and 5 from J, leaving 13 bases between them. The germline V gene encodes CDR1 SNHLY and CDR2 FYNNEI.

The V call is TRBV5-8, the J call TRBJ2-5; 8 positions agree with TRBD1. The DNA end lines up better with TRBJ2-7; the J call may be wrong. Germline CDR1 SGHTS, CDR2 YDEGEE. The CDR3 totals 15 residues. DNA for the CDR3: TGTGCCAGCAGCTTGGACGACAGGGGAACCTACGAGCAGTACTTC. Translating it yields CASSLDDRGTYEQYF.

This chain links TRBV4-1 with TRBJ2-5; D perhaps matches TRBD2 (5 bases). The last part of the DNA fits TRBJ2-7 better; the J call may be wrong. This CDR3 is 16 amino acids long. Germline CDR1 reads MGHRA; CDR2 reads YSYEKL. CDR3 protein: CASSQDPRGRAYEQYF. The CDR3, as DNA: TGCGCCAGCAGCCAAGATCCTCGCGGGCGAGCCTACGAGCAGTACTTC.

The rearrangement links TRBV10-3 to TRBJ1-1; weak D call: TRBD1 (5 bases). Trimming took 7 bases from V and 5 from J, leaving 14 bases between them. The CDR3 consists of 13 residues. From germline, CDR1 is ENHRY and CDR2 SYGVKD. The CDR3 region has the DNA TGTGCCATCAATCATGGGGGGGAGACTGAAGCTTTCTTT. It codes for CAINHGGETEAFF.

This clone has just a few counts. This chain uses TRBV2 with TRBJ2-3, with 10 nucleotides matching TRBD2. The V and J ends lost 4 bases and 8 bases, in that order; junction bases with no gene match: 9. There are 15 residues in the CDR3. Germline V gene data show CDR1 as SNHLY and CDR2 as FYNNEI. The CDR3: CASSALTSGSGTQYF. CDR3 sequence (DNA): TGTGCCAGCAGTGCACTGACTAGCGGGTCAGGTACGCAGTATTTT. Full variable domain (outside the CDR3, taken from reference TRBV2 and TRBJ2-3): EPEVTQTPSHQVTQMGQEVILRCVPISNHLYFYWYRQILGQKVEFLVSFYNNEISEKSEIFDDQFSVERPDGSNFTLKIRSTKLEDSAMYFCASSALTSGSGTQYFGPGTRLTVL.

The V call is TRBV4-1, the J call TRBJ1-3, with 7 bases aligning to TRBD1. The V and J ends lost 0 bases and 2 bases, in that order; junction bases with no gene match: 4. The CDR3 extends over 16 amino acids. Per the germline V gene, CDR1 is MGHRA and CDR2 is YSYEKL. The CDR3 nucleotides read TGCGCCAGCAGCCAAGAGGACAGGCCTCCTGGAAACACCATATATTTT. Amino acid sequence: CASSQEDRPPGNTIYF.

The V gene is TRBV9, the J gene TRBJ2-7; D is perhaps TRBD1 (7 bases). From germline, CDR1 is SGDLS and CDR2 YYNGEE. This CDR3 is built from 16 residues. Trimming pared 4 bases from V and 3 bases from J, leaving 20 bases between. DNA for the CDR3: TGTGCCAGCAGCCCCATGACAGGGAGGCTTGTCTACGAGCAGTACTTC. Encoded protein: CASSPMTGRLVYEQYF. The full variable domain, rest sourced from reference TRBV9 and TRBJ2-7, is DSGVTQTPKHLITATGQRVTLRCSPRSGDLSVYWYQQSLDQGLQFLIQYYNGEERAKGNILERFSAQQFPDLHSELNLSSLELGDSALYFCASSPMTGRLVYEQYFGPGTRLTVT.